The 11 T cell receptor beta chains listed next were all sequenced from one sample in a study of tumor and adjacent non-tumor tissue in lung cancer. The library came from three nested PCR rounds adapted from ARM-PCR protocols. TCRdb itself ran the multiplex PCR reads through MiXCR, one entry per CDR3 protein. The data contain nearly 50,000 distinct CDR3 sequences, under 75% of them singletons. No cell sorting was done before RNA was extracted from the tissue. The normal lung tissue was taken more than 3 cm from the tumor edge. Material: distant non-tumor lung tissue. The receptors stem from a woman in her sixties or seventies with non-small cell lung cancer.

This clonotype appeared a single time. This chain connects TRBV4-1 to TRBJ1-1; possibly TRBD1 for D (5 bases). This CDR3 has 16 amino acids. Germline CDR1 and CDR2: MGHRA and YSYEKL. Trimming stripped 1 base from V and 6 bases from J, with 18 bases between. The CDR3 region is CASSQVGQGVNSEAFF. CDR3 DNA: TGCGCCAGCAGCCAAGTGGGTCAGGGTGTTAACTCTGAAGCTTTCTTT.

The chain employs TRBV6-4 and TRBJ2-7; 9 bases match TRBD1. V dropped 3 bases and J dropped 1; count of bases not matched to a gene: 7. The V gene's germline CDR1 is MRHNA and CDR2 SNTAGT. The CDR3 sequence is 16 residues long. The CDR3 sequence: CASSEPTGTGSYEQYF. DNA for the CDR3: TGTGCCAGCAGTGAGCCCACCGGGACAGGGTCCTACGAGCAGTACTTC.

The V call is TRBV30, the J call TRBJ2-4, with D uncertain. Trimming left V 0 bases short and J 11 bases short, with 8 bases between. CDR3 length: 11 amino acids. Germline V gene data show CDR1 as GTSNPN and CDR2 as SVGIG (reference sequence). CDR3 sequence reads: CAWSVKGVQYF. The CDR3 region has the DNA TGTGCCTGGAGTGTAAAAGGAGTTCAGTACTTC.

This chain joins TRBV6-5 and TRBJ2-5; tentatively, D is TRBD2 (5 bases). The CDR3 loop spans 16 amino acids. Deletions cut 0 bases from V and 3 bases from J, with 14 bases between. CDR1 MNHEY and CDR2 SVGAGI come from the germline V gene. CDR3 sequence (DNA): TGTGCCAGCAGTTACTCGCTTGGAGCGGCGGAAGAGACCCAGTACTTC. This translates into CASSYSLGAAEETQYF.

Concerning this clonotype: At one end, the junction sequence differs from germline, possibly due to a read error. The CDR3 reads CASSPGVQSYNEQSF. In DNA, the CDR3 is TGTGCCAGCAGCCCGGGGGTCCAGTCCTACAATGAGCAGTCCTTC. This chain joins TRBV5-6 and TRBJ2-1; TRBD2 is a possible D gene (6 bases). Germline values: CDR1 SGHDT, CDR2 YYEEEE. The CDR3 contains 15 residues.

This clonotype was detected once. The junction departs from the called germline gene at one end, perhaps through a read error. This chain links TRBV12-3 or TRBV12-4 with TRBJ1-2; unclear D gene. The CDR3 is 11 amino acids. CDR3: CVSSLGDDYTF. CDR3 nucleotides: TGTGTCAGCAGTTTGGGTGATGACTACACCTTC.

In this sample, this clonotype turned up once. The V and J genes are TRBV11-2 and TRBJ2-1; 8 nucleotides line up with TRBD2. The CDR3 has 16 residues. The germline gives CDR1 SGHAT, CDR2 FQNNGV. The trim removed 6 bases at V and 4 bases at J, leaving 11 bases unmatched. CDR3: CASSNRILAAYNEQFF. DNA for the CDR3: TGTGCCAGCAGTAACCGTATACTAGCGGCTTACAATGAGCAGTTCTTC. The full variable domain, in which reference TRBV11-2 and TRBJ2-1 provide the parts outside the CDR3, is EAGVAQSPRYKIIEKRQSVAFWCNPISGHATLYWYQQILGQGPKLLIQFQNNGVVDDSQLPKDRFSAERLKGVDSTLKIQPAKLEDSAVYLCASSNRILAAYNEQFFGPGTRLTVL.

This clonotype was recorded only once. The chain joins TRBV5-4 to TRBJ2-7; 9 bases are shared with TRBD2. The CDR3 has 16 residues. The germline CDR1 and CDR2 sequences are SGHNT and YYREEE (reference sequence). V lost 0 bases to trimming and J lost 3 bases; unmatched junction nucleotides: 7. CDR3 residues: CASSLVLTSGIYEQYF. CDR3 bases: TGTGCCAGCAGCTTGGTCTTGACTAGCGGAATCTACGAGCAGTACTTC.

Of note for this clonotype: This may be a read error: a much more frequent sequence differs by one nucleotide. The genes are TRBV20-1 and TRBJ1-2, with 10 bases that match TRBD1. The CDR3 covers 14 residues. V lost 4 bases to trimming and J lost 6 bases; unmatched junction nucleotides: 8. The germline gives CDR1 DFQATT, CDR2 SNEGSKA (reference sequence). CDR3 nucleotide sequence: TGCAGTGCTACTACCGGGACAGGGGACAATGGCTACACCTTC. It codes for CSATTGTGDNGYTF.

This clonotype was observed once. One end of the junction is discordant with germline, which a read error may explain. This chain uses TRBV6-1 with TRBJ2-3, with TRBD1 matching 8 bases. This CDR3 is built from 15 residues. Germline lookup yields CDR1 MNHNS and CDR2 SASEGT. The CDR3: CASSDMGQATDTLYF. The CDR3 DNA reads TGTGCCAGCAGTGACATGGGACAGGCTACAGATACGCTGTATTTT.

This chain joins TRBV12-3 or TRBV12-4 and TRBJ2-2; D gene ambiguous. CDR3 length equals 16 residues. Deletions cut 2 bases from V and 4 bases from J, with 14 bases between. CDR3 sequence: CASSLRTTVTTGELFF. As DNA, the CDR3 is TGTGCCAGCAGTTTACGCACTACCGTAACCACCGGGGAGCTGTTTTTT.